This T cell receptor beta chain was profiled in a study of OX40 agonist ivuxolimab in advanced cancers. Overall study findings and caveats: At 0.1 to 3.0 mg/kg, CD4+ and CD8+ blood T cells expanded clonally by week 6.

Profiling relied on immunoSEQ multiplex PCR, and the TCRdb table lists in-frame clones only, not all of them. The sample has approximately 20,000 clones, 83% seen once; the top ten hold more than 50%. Only a few counts were recorded for this clone. What it recognizes is unknown. Autoimmune disease history or systemic immunosuppression led to patients being barred. The CDR3 is 17 residues long. Germline CDR1 and CDR2: LNHDA and SQIVND (reference sequence). V was shortened by 6 bases and J by 5 bases, with 20 bases between the two germline ends. This sequence was found in an adult with an advanced solid tumor such as melanoma, head and neck, liver or kidney cancer. This chain connects TRBV19 to TRBJ1-6; D perhaps matches TRBD1 (6 bases). The source was CD4+ or CD8+ T cells sorted from blood, collected in a trial of the OX40 agonist ivuxolimab. The CDR3 bases are TGTGCCAGTAGGGGAAGACCTTATACAGGGAATAATTCACCCCTCCACTTT. Amino acids: CASRGRPYTGNNSPLHF.